This TCR beta chain comes out of a study of technical replicates of blood from a handful of donors. Method: immunoSEQ multiplex PCR; TCRdb's copy keeps in-frame clones and lacks some. Found here are fewer than 110,000 clones, just over 95% of them singletons; the top ten hold roughly 0.21%. CDR1 and CDR2 from the germline V gene are SNHLY and FYNNEI. V dropped 7 bases and J dropped 2 bases, with 12 bases sitting between them. The CDR3 extends over 14 amino acids. Sequencing was done on a sample of T cells isolated from PBMCs. The chain links TRBV2 to TRBJ2-4, with a weak D call TRBD2 (5 bases). The TCR comes from a human donor in good health. In nucleotides, the CDR3 is TGTGCCAGCACCTTCCCGGGAACCAAAAACATTCAGTACTTC. Protein sequence: CASTFPGTKNIQYF. The full variable domain, with the rest looked up from reference TRBV2 and TRBJ2-4, is EPEVTQTPSHQVTQMGQEVILRCVPISNHLYFYWYRQILGQKVEFLVSFYNNEISEKSEIFDDQFSVERPDGSNFTLKIRSTKLEDSAMYFCASTFPGTKNIQYFGAGTRLSVL.